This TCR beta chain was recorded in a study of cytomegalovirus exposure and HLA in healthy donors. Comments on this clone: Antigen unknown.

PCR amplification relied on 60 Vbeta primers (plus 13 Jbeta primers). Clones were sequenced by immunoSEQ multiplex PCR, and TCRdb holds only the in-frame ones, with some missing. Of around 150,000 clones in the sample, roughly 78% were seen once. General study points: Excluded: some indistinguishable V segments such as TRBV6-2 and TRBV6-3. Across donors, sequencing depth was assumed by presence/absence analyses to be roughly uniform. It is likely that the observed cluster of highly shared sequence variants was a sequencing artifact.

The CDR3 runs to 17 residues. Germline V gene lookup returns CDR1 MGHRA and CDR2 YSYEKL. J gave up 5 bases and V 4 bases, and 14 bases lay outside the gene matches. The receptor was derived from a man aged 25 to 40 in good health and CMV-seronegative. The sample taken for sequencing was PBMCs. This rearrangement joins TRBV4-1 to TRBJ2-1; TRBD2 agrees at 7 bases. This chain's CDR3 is CASSRLAAGLKDNEQFF. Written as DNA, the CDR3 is TGCGCCAGCAGCCGATTAGCGGCGGGACTAAAAGACAATGAGCAGTTCTTC.